What follows describes a single T cell receptor (beta chain). These data come from a study of blood T cell repertoires in COVID-19. Study overall: Some COVID-19 samples were acute and others convalescent; all came from the United States, Italy and Spain. In each case, the material was cDNA or gDNA derived from T cells, B-cell-depleted T cells, or PBMCs.

In the authors' methods: For nucleated cells, counts were estimated from reference gene primer amplification. Repertoires were generated with immunoSEQ multiplex PCR, while TCRdb's copy carries only in-frame clones and drops some. The V and J calls and the clone size are those of that table, but D and trimming were determined from the DNA. This table holds roughly 240,000 clones, 80% to 90% found once. This CDR3 is 15 amino acids long. Per germline, CDR1 SGDLS and CDR2 YYNGEE. Trimming cost V 4 bases and J 1 base; bases outside gene matches: 8. This clonotype was sampled from a man aged 40-55 years who had recovered from COVID-19. The chain joins TRBV9 to TRBJ2-7; the match to TRBD1 covers 7 bases. The sequenced sample consisted of peripheral blood. The CDR3 protein is CASSPRTGFSYEQYF. CDR3 sequence (DNA): TGTGCCAGCAGCCCCCGGACAGGCTTTTCCTACGAGCAGTACTTC. Combining the CDR3 with reference TRBV9 and TRBJ2-7 gives the whole variable domain DSGVTQTPKHLITATGQRVTLRCSPRSGDLSVYWYQQSLDQGLQFLIQYYNGEERAKGNILERFSAQQFPDLHSELNLSSLELGDSALYFCASSPRTGFSYEQYFGPGTRLTVT.